Here is one TCR beta chain with its context. Its matching antigen is unknown. The repertoire was sequenced with immunoSEQ multiplex PCR; TCRdb's copy has only in-frame clones and lacks some. The table lists 100,000 to 150,000 clones, 90% of them singletons. V was pared by 2 bases and J by 3 bases, with 15 bases between. CDR1 is SGHRS, CDR2 YFSETQ, per germline. CDR3 length: 15 amino acids. These data belong to a study of T cell responses to AZD1222 COVID-19 vaccine. Whole-study findings and limits: Sampled repertoires all dated from after the peak T cell response. AZD1222 recipients seropositive at baseline numbered only 6 or 7. Nearly half of the spike-specific TCRs reportedly recognize variant regions that carry no mutations. Vaccination with two AZD1222 doses was followed by a rise in Spike-specific TCR breadth and depth.

This material consisted of peripheral blood, taken on day 0 of MenACWY control vaccination. The rearrangement joins TRBV5-1 to TRBJ2-7; weak D call: TRBD1 (6 bases). This TCR came from an adult in good health. The CDR3 is CASSLRQGSIYEQYF. Here the CDR3 DNA reads TGCGCCAGCAGCTTACGGCAGGGGTCTATCTACGAGCAGTACTTC. Looking up the rest from reference TRBV5-1 and TRBJ2-7 gives the full variable domain: KAGVTQTPRYLIKTRGQQVTLSCSPISGHRSVSWYQQTPGQGLQFLFEYFSETQRNKGNFPGRFSGRQFSNSRSEMNVSTLELGDSALYLCASSLRQGSIYEQYFGPGTRLTVT.